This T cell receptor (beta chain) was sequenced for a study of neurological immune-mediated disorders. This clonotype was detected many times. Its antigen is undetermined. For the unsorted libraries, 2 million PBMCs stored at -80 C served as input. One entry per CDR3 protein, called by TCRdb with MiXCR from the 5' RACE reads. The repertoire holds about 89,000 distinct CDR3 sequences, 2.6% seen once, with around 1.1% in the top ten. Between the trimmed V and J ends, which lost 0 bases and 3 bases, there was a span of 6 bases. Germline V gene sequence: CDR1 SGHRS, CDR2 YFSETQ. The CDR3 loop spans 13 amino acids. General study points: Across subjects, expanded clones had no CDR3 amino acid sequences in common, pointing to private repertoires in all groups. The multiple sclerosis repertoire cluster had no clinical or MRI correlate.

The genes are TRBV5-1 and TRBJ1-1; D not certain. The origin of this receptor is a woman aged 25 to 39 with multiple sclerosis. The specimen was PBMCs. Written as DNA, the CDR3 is TGCGCCAGCAGCTTGGTTTGGGACACTGAAGCTTTCTTT. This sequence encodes CASSLVWDTEAFF.